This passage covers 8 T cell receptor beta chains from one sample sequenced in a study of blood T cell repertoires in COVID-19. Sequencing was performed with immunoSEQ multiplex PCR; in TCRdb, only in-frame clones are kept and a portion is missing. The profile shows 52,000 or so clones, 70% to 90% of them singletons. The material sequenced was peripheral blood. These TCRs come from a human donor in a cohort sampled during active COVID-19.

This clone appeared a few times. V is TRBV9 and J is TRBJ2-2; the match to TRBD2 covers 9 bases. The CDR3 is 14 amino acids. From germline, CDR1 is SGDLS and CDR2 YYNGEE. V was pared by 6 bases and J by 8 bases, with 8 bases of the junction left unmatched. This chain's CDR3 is CASTPPAGGGELFF. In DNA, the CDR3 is TGTGCCAGCACGCCCCCAGCGGGAGGTGGGGAGCTGTTTTTT.

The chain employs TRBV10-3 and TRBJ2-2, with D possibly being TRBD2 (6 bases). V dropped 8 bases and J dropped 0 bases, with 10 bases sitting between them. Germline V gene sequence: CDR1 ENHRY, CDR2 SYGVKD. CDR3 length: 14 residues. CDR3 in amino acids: CAIFGGTNTGELFF. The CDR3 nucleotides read TGTGCCATCTTCGGCGGGACGAACACCGGGGAGCTGTTTTTT.

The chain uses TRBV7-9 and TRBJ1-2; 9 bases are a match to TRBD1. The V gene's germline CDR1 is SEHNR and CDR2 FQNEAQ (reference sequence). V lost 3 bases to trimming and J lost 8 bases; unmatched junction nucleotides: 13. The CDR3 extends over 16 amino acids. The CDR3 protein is CASSFRFGDRAKGYTF. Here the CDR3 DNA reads TGTGCCAGCAGCTTCAGATTCGGGGACAGGGCAAAGGGCTACACCTTC. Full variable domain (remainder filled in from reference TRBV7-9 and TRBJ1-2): DTGVSQNPRHKITKRGQNVTFRCDPISEHNRLYWYRQTLGQGPEFLTYFQNEAQLEKSRLLSDRFSAERPKGSFSTLEIQRTEQGDSAMYLCASSFRFGDRAKGYTFGSGTRLTVV.

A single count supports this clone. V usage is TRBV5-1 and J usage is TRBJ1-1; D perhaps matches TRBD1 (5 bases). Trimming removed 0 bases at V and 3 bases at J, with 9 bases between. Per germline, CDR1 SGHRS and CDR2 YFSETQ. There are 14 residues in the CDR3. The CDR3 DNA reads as TGCGCCAGCAGCTTGGCCGGGGGGGACACTGAAGCTTTCTTT. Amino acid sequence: CASSLAGGDTEAFF.

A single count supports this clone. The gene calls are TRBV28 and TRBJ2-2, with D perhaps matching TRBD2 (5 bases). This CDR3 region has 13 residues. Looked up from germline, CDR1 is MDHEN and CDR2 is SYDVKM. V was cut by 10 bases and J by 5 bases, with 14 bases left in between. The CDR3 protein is CATMERKTGELFF. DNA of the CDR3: TGTGCCACCATGGAGCGGAAGACCGGGGAGCTGTTTTTT.

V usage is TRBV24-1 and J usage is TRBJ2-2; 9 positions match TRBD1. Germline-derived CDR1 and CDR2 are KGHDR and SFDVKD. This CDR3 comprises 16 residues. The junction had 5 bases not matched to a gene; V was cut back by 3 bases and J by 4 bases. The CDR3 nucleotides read TGTGCCACCAGTGATCCGACAGGGGGTAGCACCGGGGAGCTGTTTTTT. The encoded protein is CATSDPTGGSTGELFF.

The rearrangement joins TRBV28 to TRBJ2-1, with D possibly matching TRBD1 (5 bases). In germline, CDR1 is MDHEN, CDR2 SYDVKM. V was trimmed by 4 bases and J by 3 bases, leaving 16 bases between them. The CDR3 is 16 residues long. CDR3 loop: CASSSLGQINYNEQFF. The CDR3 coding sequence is TGTGCCAGCAGTTCCCTGGGGCAGATTAACTACAATGAGCAGTTCTTC.

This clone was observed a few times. Here the CDR3 reads CASSHTGGAGGYTF. In DNA, the CDR3 is TGTGCCAGCAGCCATACAGGGGGCGCAGGGGGCTACACCTTC. The gene calls are TRBV9 and TRBJ1-2, with 9 bases aligning to TRBD1. The CDR3 contains 14 residues. J was trimmed by 8 bases and V by 4 bases; bases with no gene match: 9. Looked up from germline, CDR1 is SGDLS and CDR2 is YYNGEE.